This paragraph reports one TCR beta chain. What it binds is unknown. The data derive from a study of Ad26.COV2.S vaccination and SARS-CoV-2 variants. Profiling relied on immunoSEQ multiplex PCR, and the TCRdb table lists in-frame clones only, not all of them. The sample includes under 550,000 clones, approximately 92% of them seen just once. This sample's treatment: some 20 received Ad26.COV2.S at low or high dose, single or two shots; several received placebo; per-sample allocation not given. Samples analyzed were those drawn on day 63 after the first vaccine or placebo injection. An Ad26 vector expressing Wuhan-strain SARS-CoV-2 spike constituted the vaccine. Findings of the study overall: Vaccine and placebo recipients had comparable breadth of non-spike TCRs.

CDR1 is LNHDA, CDR2 SQIVND, per germline (reference sequence). V lost 3 bases and J 3 bases, leaving 9 bases between the germline ends. The CDR3 runs to 15 residues. The receptor comes from a person aged 18-60 years who received the Ad26.COV2.S COVID-19 vaccine or a placebo. The source material was peripheral blood, sampled in a trial of Ad26.COV2.S vaccine versus placebo. This chain joins TRBV19 and TRBJ2-6; TRBD1 might be the D (5 bases). CDR3: CASSILGVGANVLTF. The CDR3, as DNA: TGTGCCAGTAGTATTTTAGGGGTTGGGGCCAACGTCCTGACTTTC.